These T cell receptor beta chains were read from a single sample in a study of cytomegalovirus exposure and HLA in healthy donors. Only in-frame clones appear in the TCRdb table, and some are missing; sequencing was by immunoSEQ multiplex PCR. Of some 120,000 clones in the sample, about 10% were seen once. The sample consisted of PBMCs. The receptors were sampled from a woman younger than 30 in good health and CMV-seropositive. Each CDR3 is given with its conserved first and last residue. Each record gives: clone size, D gene, V gene, J gene, CDR3 protein, CDR3 DNA. A D gene is named only where the DNA matches it firmly. Where a row states a size, it is once, few, many or the class of an expanded clone; other rows omit it.

abundance: few
d_gene: .
v_gene: TRBV4-1
j_gene: TRBJ2-7
CDR3aa: CASSQDVTQGAYEQYF
CDR3nt: TGCGCCAGCAGCCAAGATGTGACCCAGGGTGCCTACGAGCAGTACTTC

abundance: .
d_gene: TRBD2
v_gene: TRBV15
j_gene: TRBJ2-1
CDR3aa: CATSRDPTSGEQFF
CDR3nt: TGTGCCACCAGCAGAGATCCGACTAGCGGCGAGCAGTTCTTC

abundance: .
d_gene: .
v_gene: TRBV11-2
j_gene: TRBJ2-5
CDR3aa: CASSSPGLRETQYF
CDR3nt: TGTGCCAGCAGCTCCCCGGGTCTCCGAGAGACCCAGTACTTC

abundance: .
d_gene: .
v_gene: TRBV5-1
j_gene: TRBJ2-2
CDR3aa: CASSLQDTGELFF
CDR3nt: TGCGCCAGCAGCTTACAGGACACCGGGGAGCTGTTTTTT

abundance: .
d_gene: .
v_gene: TRBV7-8
j_gene: TRBJ1-5
CDR3aa: CASSVGTQTDQPQHF
CDR3nt: TGTGCCAGCAGCGTGGGGACACAAACAGATCAGCCCCAGCATTTT

abundance: .
d_gene: .
v_gene: TRBV28
j_gene: TRBJ1-3
CDR3aa: CASSLGRNGNIIYF
CDR3nt: TGTGCCAGCAGTCTAGGGAGGAATGGAAACATCATATATTTT

abundance: .
d_gene: TRBD1
v_gene: TRBV14
j_gene: TRBJ1-3
CDR3aa: CASSQSGQGNTIYF
CDR3nt: TGTGCCAGCAGCCAGTCGGGACAGGGAAACACCATATATTTT

abundance: few
d_gene: .
v_gene: TRBV30
j_gene: TRBJ2-2
CDR3aa: CAWGPRVAELFF
CDR3nt: TGTGCCTGGGGCCCGCGGGTGGCGGAGCTGTTTTTT

abundance: few
d_gene: .
v_gene: TRBV29-1
j_gene: TRBJ2-3
CDR3aa: CSVDARADTQYF
CDR3nt: TGCAGCGTTGACGCCCGGGCAGATACGCAGTATTTT

abundance: few
d_gene: .
v_gene: TRBV6-1
j_gene: TRBJ2-4
CDR3aa: CASSDRTNLAKNIQYF
CDR3nt: TGTGCCAGCAGTGACCGGACTAACCTAGCCAAAAACATTCAGTACTTC

abundance: .
d_gene: TRBD1
v_gene: TRBV7-9
j_gene: TRBJ1-4
CDR3aa: CASSRGTVLNEKLFF
CDR3nt: TGTGCCAGCAGCCGAGGGACAGTTCTTAATGAAAAACTGTTTTTT

abundance: few
d_gene: .
v_gene: TRBV2
j_gene: TRBJ1-1
CDR3aa: CASSENPTVNTEAFF
CDR3nt: TGTGCCAGCAGTGAAAACCCTACAGTGAACACTGAAGCTTTCTTT

abundance: few
d_gene: .
v_gene: TRBV6-1
j_gene: TRBJ2-5
CDR3aa: CASSVNVGAKQETQYF
CDR3nt: TGTGCCAGCAGTGTAAACGTTGGGGCCAAACAAGAGACCCAGTACTTC

abundance: few
d_gene: .
v_gene: TRBV5-8
j_gene: TRBJ1-5
CDR3aa: CASSLEQGQPQHF
CDR3nt: TGTGCCAGCAGCTTAGAACAGGGTCAGCCCCAGCATTTT

abundance: .
d_gene: TRBD1
v_gene: TRBV19
j_gene: TRBJ2-6
CDR3aa: CASMRQGSAGANVLTF
CDR3nt: TGTGCCAGTATGAGACAGGGCTCTGCTGGGGCCAACGTCCTGACTTTC

abundance: .
d_gene: .
v_gene: TRBV2
j_gene: TRBJ2-5
CDR3aa: CASRVDSVPETQYF
CDR3nt: TGTGCCAGCAGAGTCGATAGCGTTCCCGAGACCCAGTACTTC

abundance: few
d_gene: .
v_gene: TRBV6-6
j_gene: TRBJ1-5
CDR3aa: CASSYGANQPQHF
CDR3nt: TGTGCCAGCAGCTACGGGGCCAATCAGCCCCAGCATTTT

abundance: .
d_gene: TRBD1
v_gene: TRBV2
j_gene: TRBJ2-7
CDR3aa: CASSGAGQAYYEQYF
CDR3nt: TGTGCCAGCAGTGGTGCGGGACAGGCCTACTACGAGCAGTACTTC

abundance: few
d_gene: TRBD1
v_gene: TRBV6-6
j_gene: TRBJ1-2
CDR3aa: CASSSGTGGARGYTF
CDR3nt: TGTGCCAGCAGTTCTGGCACAGGGGGCGCGAGGGGCTACACCTTC

abundance: .
d_gene: TRBD1
v_gene: TRBV30
j_gene: TRBJ1-2
CDR3aa: CAWTGGSYYGYTF
CDR3nt: TGTGCCTGGACAGGGGGTTCCTACTATGGCTACACCTTC

abundance: .
d_gene: TRBD1
v_gene: TRBV29-1
j_gene: TRBJ2-3
CDR3aa: CSVVGQGLNTQYF
CDR3nt: TGCAGCGTTGTGGGACAGGGACTTAATACGCAGTATTTT

abundance: few
d_gene: .
v_gene: TRBV25-1
j_gene: TRBJ2-2
CDR3aa: CASSAGTGELFF
CDR3nt: TGTGCCAGCAGTGCGGGTACCGGGGAGCTGTTTTTT

abundance: few
d_gene: .
v_gene: TRBV19
j_gene: TRBJ1-2
CDR3aa: CASSARQAYNYGYTF
CDR3nt: TGTGCCAGTAGTGCACGACAGGCTTACAACTATGGCTACACCTTC

abundance: few
d_gene: .
v_gene: TRBV28
j_gene: TRBJ1-5
CDR3aa: CASSMNSRFSNQPQHF
CDR3nt: TGTGCCAGCAGCATGAACTCCCGGTTTAGCAATCAGCCCCAGCATTTT

abundance: few
d_gene: TRBD2
v_gene: TRBV5-4
j_gene: TRBJ2-1
CDR3aa: CASSPGGLASGNEQFF
CDR3nt: TGTGCCAGCAGTCCGGGAGGACTAGCCTCTGGGAATGAGCAGTTCTTC

abundance: few
d_gene: TRBD1
v_gene: TRBV28
j_gene: TRBJ1-1
CDR3aa: CASSFSHGGGQGQTEAFF
CDR3nt: TGTGCCAGCAGTTTTTCCCACGGCGGGGGACAGGGACAAACTGAAGCTTTCTTT

abundance: few
d_gene: TRBD1
v_gene: TRBV30
j_gene: TRBJ2-7
CDR3aa: CAWSTGQGGEQYF
CDR3nt: TGTGCCTGGAGTACGGGACAGGGGGGTGAGCAGTACTTC

abundance: few
d_gene: .
v_gene: TRBV7-8
j_gene: TRBJ1-4
CDR3aa: CASSLASGINEKLFF
CDR3nt: TGTGCCAGCAGCTTAGCGTCAGGGATAAATGAAAAACTGTTTTTT

abundance: few
d_gene: TRBD1
v_gene: TRBV7-6
j_gene: TRBJ2-1
CDR3aa: CASSLGDRKSSYNEQFF
CDR3nt: TGTGCCAGCAGCTTGGGGGACAGGAAAAGCTCCTACAATGAGCAGTTCTTC

abundance: .
d_gene: .
v_gene: TRBV28
j_gene: TRBJ1-2
CDR3aa: CASTAGRTYGYTF
CDR3nt: TGTGCCAGCACCGCGGGACGGACCTATGGCTACACCTTC

abundance: .
d_gene: .
v_gene: TRBV7-9
j_gene: TRBJ1-5
CDR3aa: CASSFGGNSNQPQHF
CDR3nt: TGTGCCAGCAGCTTCGGGGGTAATAGCAATCAGCCCCAGCATTTT

abundance: .
d_gene: .
v_gene: TRBV7-9
j_gene: TRBJ1-5
CDR3aa: CASTNVGAGGNQPQHF
CDR3nt: TGTGCCAGCACCAACGTCGGGGCAGGGGGCAATCAGCCCCAGCATTTT

abundance: few
d_gene: .
v_gene: TRBV30
j_gene: TRBJ2-5
CDR3aa: CAWGGASHGTQYF
CDR3nt: TGTGCCTGGGGGGGGGCGTCCCACGGGACCCAGTACTTC

abundance: .
d_gene: .
v_gene: TRBV7-9
j_gene: TRBJ2-2
CDR3aa: CASSRTGDTGELFF
CDR3nt: TGTGCCAGCAGCCGGACGGGGGACACCGGGGAGCTGTTTTTT

abundance: few
d_gene: .
v_gene: TRBV19
j_gene: TRBJ2-7
CDR3aa: CASSDGYEQYF
CDR3nt: TGTGCCAGTAGTGACGGGTACGAGCAGTACTTC

abundance: .
d_gene: .
v_gene: TRBV14
j_gene: TRBJ1-1
CDR3aa: CASSQDKGVKNTEAFF
CDR3nt: TGTGCCAGCAGCCAAGACAAAGGGGTGAAGAACACTGAAGCTTTCTTT

abundance: few
d_gene: .
v_gene: TRBV19
j_gene: TRBJ1-5
CDR3aa: CASSIEQGRQPQHF
CDR3nt: TGTGCCAGTAGTATCGAACAGGGCAGACAGCCCCAGCATTTT

abundance: few
d_gene: TRBD2
v_gene: TRBV30
j_gene: TRBJ2-3
CDR3aa: CAWNRLAGSTDTQYF
CDR3nt: TGTGCCTGGAACCGACTAGCGGGTTCCACAGATACGCAGTATTTT

abundance: .
d_gene: .
v_gene: TRBV4-2
j_gene: TRBJ2-5
CDR3aa: CASSQESTGEGETQYF
CDR3nt: TGTGCCAGCAGCCAAGAGTCGACGGGAGAGGGTGAGACCCAGTACTTC

abundance: .
d_gene: .
v_gene: TRBV7-8
j_gene: TRBJ2-7
CDR3aa: CASSLERVSYEQYF
CDR3nt: TGTGCCAGCAGCTTAGAGAGGGTCTCCTACGAGCAGTACTTC

abundance: .
d_gene: .
v_gene: TRBV14
j_gene: TRBJ2-5
CDR3aa: CASSQGFRETQYF
CDR3nt: TGTGCCAGCAGCCAAGGTTTCCGAGAGACCCAGTACTTC

abundance: .
d_gene: TRBD1
v_gene: TRBV28
j_gene: TRBJ1-2
CDR3aa: CASSLSTGHGYTF
CDR3nt: TGTGCCAGCAGTTTATCGACAGGGCATGGCTACACCTTC

abundance: .
d_gene: .
v_gene: TRBV19
j_gene: TRBJ2-3
CDR3aa: CASSPPARTDTQYF
CDR3nt: TGTGCCAGTAGCCCCCCCGCCCGGACAGATACGCAGTATTTT

abundance: .
d_gene: TRBD1
v_gene: TRBV28
j_gene: TRBJ1-2
CDR3aa: CASSQGGRGSSVYGYTF
CDR3nt: TGTGCCAGCAGCCAAGGGGGCCGCGGATCCTCCGTCTATGGCTACACCTTC

abundance: .
d_gene: TRBD2
v_gene: TRBV9
j_gene: TRBJ2-7
CDR3aa: CASSAPTSVNEQYF
CDR3nt: TGTGCCAGCAGCGCACCTACTAGCGTCAACGAGCAGTACTTC

abundance: .
d_gene: .
v_gene: TRBV28
j_gene: TRBJ1-5
CDR3aa: CASSPTTNQPQHF
CDR3nt: TGTGCCAGCAGTCCGACTACGAATCAGCCCCAGCATTTT

abundance: .
d_gene: .
v_gene: TRBV28
j_gene: TRBJ2-7
CDR3aa: CASDGGTSYEQYF
CDR3nt: TGTGCCAGCGACGGGGGAACATCCTACGAGCAGTACTTC

abundance: .
d_gene: TRBD2
v_gene: TRBV5-6
j_gene: TRBJ2-1
CDR3aa: CASALGLAGSLDEQFF
CDR3nt: TGTGCCAGCGCCCTGGGACTAGCGGGGAGTCTGGATGAGCAGTTCTTC

abundance: few
d_gene: TRBD1
v_gene: TRBV7-2
j_gene: TRBJ2-1
CDR3aa: CASREGDRPSWGEQFF
CDR3nt: TGTGCCAGCAGGGAGGGGGACAGGCCTTCATGGGGAGAGCAGTTCTTC

abundance: .
d_gene: .
v_gene: TRBV7-3
j_gene: TRBJ1-1
CDR3aa: CASSQQGGSIREAFF
CDR3nt: TGTGCCAGCAGCCAACAGGGCGGGTCGATTCGTGAAGCTTTCTTT

abundance: .
d_gene: .
v_gene: TRBV6-1
j_gene: TRBJ1-2
CDR3aa: CASSLSVGEGYGYTF
CDR3nt: TGTGCCAGCAGTCTCTCGGTAGGGGAAGGCTATGGCTACACCTTC

abundance: .
d_gene: .
v_gene: TRBV2
j_gene: TRBJ1-2
CDR3aa: CASLLGGAEGYTF
CDR3nt: TGTGCCAGTTTGTTGGGGGGGGCTGAGGGCTACACCTTC

abundance: few
d_gene: .
v_gene: TRBV28
j_gene: TRBJ1-1
CDR3aa: CASSLLNGWQSAFF
CDR3nt: TGTGCCAGCAGTTTATTAAATGGTTGGCAGTCGGCTTTCTTT

abundance: .
d_gene: .
v_gene: TRBV13
j_gene: TRBJ2-7
CDR3aa: CASSLFNVGLGVPYEQYF
CDR3nt: TGTGCCAGCAGCTTATTTAACGTTGGGCTAGGGGTCCCCTACGAGCAGTACTTC

abundance: .
d_gene: TRBD1
v_gene: TRBV6-1
j_gene: TRBJ2-7
CDR3aa: CASSAQGTGRFEQYF
CDR3nt: TGTGCCAGCAGTGCACAGGGGACAGGGAGGTTCGAGCAGTACTTC